This is a list of T cell receptor beta chains from one sample in a study of OX40 agonist ivuxolimab in advanced cancers. The table came from immunoSEQ multiplex PCR; TCRdb's copy has only in-frame clones and leaves some out. Of around 130,000 clones listed, 85% to 95% are singletons. Source: CD4+ or CD8+ T cells sorted from blood, taken in a trial of the OX40 agonist ivuxolimab. These receptors were obtained from an adult with an advanced solid tumor such as melanoma, head and neck, liver or kidney cancer. CDR3s include the opening cysteine and the closing phenylalanine or tryptophan. The D gene is left open where the match is weak. Only part of the rows carry a size: once, few, many, or a class if the clone is expanded.

D: NA
size: NA
J: TRBJ1-5
V: TRBV4-1
DNA: TGCGCCAGCAGCCAAGATCCCGGGGGCGGACTCGGTCAGCCCCAGCATTTT
CDR3: CASSQDPGGGLGQPQHF

D: NA
size: NA
J: TRBJ2-5
V: TRBV7-3
DNA: TGTGCCAGCAGCCCCCGTGTGGCTAGCCGAGAGACCCAGTACTTC
CDR3: CASSPRVASRETQYF

D: TRBD1
size: NA
J: TRBJ1-2
V: TRBV2
DNA: TGTGCCAGCAGAAACAGGGGAGGAGACTATGGCTACACCTTC
CDR3: CASRNRGGDYGYTF

D: NA
size: NA
J: TRBJ1-5
V: TRBV28
DNA: TGTGCCAGCAGGCAGCAGGGTCAGCCCCAGCATTTT
CDR3: CASRQQGQPQHF

D: NA
size: NA
J: TRBJ1-4
V: TRBV19
DNA: TGTGCCAGTAGTCCCGCCAGGGGTGAAAAACTGTTTTTT
CDR3: CASSPARGEKLFF

D: NA
size: NA
J: TRBJ1-3
V: TRBV11-2
DNA: TGTGCCAGCAGCTCCGTCAGTGCGGGACCTCCCCGAAACACCATATATTTT
CDR3: CASSSVSAGPPRNTIYF

D: NA
size: NA
J: TRBJ2-7
V: TRBV6-5
DNA: TGTGCCAGCAGTTACTCGAGTGAGGGGAAGCAGTACTTC
CDR3: CASSYSSEGKQYF

D: TRBD1
size: NA
J: TRBJ2-1
V: TRBV11-2
DNA: TGTGCCAGCAGCCCACGGACAGGGACCTACAATGAGCAGTTCTTC
CDR3: CASSPRTGTYNEQFF

D: NA
size: NA
J: TRBJ1-1
V: TRBV30
DNA: TGTGCCTGGAGGGGGGACCGCGGGGCTGAAGCTTTCTTT
CDR3: CAWRGDRGAEAFF

D: NA
size: NA
J: TRBJ1-2
V: TRBV19
DNA: TGTGCCAGGACCCCTACAGGGAACTATGGCTACACCTTC
CDR3: CARTPTGNYGYTF

D: NA
size: NA
J: TRBJ2-7
V: TRBV9
DNA: TGTGCCAGCAGCGTAGGGTGGGATCTCACCTACGAGCAGTACTTC
CDR3: CASSVGWDLTYEQYF

D: NA
size: NA
J: TRBJ2-6
V: TRBV19
DNA: TGTGCCAGTACCATGTCTGGGGCCAACGTCCTGACTTTC
CDR3: CASTMSGANVLTF

D: NA
size: once
J: TRBJ1-2
V: TRBV19
DNA: TGTGCCAGTAGTATGGGGAGTCGCCTTACTGGCTACACCTTC
CDR3: CASSMGSRLTGYTF

D: NA
size: NA
J: TRBJ2-7
V: TRBV6-5
DNA: TGTGCCAGCAGTCCTAGGGGGGCGGGCTACGAGCAGTACTTC
CDR3: CASSPRGAGYEQYF

D: NA
size: NA
J: TRBJ2-7
V: TRBV6-1
DNA: TGTGCCAGCAGTACGGGCCCGGGATACTCCTACGAGCAGTACTTC
CDR3: CASSTGPGYSYEQYF

D: NA
size: NA
J: TRBJ1-1
V: TRBV11-2
DNA: TGTGCCAGCAGCTATACAGCAAACACTGAAGCTTTCTTT
CDR3: CASSYTANTEAFF

D: TRBD1
size: NA
J: TRBJ2-4
V: TRBV5-1
DNA: TGCGCCAGCCGGGACAGCAGAGACATTCAGTACTTC
CDR3: CASRDSRDIQYF

D: TRBD1
size: once
J: TRBJ2-1
V: TRBV7-3
DNA: TGTGCCAGCAGCTTAATCATGGGACAGGGGGACAATGAGCAGTTCTTC
CDR3: CASSLIMGQGDNEQFF

D: TRBD2
size: NA
J: TRBJ2-5
V: TRBV5-4
DNA: TGTGCCAGCAGCTCCCAGGGACGACTAGCGAAGGAGACCCAGTACTTC
CDR3: CASSSQGRLAKETQYF

D: TRBD2
size: NA
J: TRBJ2-2
V: TRBV15
DNA: TGTGCCACCAGCAGGGGAGGGTCCGCCGGGGAGCTGTTTTTT
CDR3: CATSRGGSAGELFF

D: NA
size: NA
J: TRBJ2-7
V: TRBV28
DNA: TGTGCCAGTCGGGAAATAAAACGGGGAGGCGAGCAGTACTTC
CDR3: CASREIKRGGEQYF

D: TRBD2
size: few
J: TRBJ2-7
V: TRBV7-2
DNA: TGTGCCAGCAGCGCCTACCTAGCGGGAGAAAAGTACTTC
CDR3: CASSAYLAGEKYF

D: NA
size: NA
J: TRBJ2-4
V: TRBV28
DNA: TGTGCCAGCAGCCCCCCCTCCAGCAAAAACATTCAGTACTTC
CDR3: CASSPPSSKNIQYF

D: TRBD2
size: once
J: TRBJ2-2
V: TRBV5-4
DNA: TGTGCCAGCAGCTTGGGTACTAGCGGGAGGGCCGTGGAGCTGTTTTTT
CDR3: CASSLGTSGRAVELFF

D: TRBD1
size: once
J: TRBJ2-7
V: TRBV7-6
DNA: TGTGCCAGCAGCGGGTGGGACAGTCCTTCCTACGAGCAGTACTTC
CDR3: CASSGWDSPSYEQYF

D: TRBD1
size: NA
J: TRBJ1-2
V: TRBV4-3
DNA: TGCGCCAGCAGCCATACCGGGACAGTAGACTATGGCTACACCTTC
CDR3: CASSHTGTVDYGYTF

D: TRBD1
size: few
J: TRBJ2-3
V: TRBV7-8
DNA: TGTGCCAGCAGCCCGACAGGGGGTAGCACAGATACGCAGTATTTT
CDR3: CASSPTGGSTDTQYF

D: NA
size: NA
J: TRBJ2-1
V: TRBV28
DNA: TGTGCCAGCAGTTTACCTCAATTCTACAATGAGCAGTTCTTC
CDR3: CASSLPQFYNEQFF

D: TRBD1
size: NA
J: TRBJ1-4
V: TRBV7-2
DNA: TGTGCCAGCAGCTTAAGGGGGCTGGGACAAAGTGAAAAACTGTTTTTT
CDR3: CASSLRGLGQSEKLFF

D: NA
size: NA
J: TRBJ2-7
V: TRBV5-1
DNA: TGCGCCAGCAGTTACTACCTAAGGACTGGGGAGCAGTACTTC
CDR3: CASSYYLRTGEQYF

D: TRBD1
size: NA
J: TRBJ2-2
V: TRBV18
DNA: TGTGCCAGCTCACCAAGGTCCAAGACAGGGGGCCGGGGGAACACCGGGGAGCTGTTTTTT
CDR3: CASSPRSKTGGRGNTGELFF

D: NA
size: NA
J: TRBJ2-2
V: TRBV27
DNA: TGTGCCAGCAGTCCACGGGCCATGAACACCGGGGAGCTGTTTTTT
CDR3: CASSPRAMNTGELFF

D: TRBD1
size: NA
J: TRBJ2-7
V: TRBV4-2
DNA: TGTGCCAGCAGCGCTACTACACAGGGGCCCTCTGGGCAGTACTTC
CDR3: CASSATTQGPSGQYF

D: TRBD1
size: NA
J: TRBJ1-3
V: TRBV6-5
DNA: TGTGCCAGCAGTTTTGACAGGGGGAGAAACACCATATATTTT
CDR3: CASSFDRGRNTIYF

D: NA
size: NA
J: TRBJ2-5
V: TRBV5-1
DNA: TGCGCCAGCAGCTTGGCGCCAGGGGCGGGAGAGACCCAGTACTTC
CDR3: CASSLAPGAGETQYF

D: TRBD2
size: NA
J: TRBJ2-1
V: TRBV7-2
DNA: TGTGCCAGCAGCTTAGGGAGCGGGGCCTCCAATGAGCAGTTCTTC
CDR3: CASSLGSGASNEQFF

D: NA
size: few
J: TRBJ1-1
V: TRBV9
DNA: TGTGCCAGCAGCGCTACGGGACGGGAAGCTTTCTTT
CDR3: CASSATGREAFF

D: NA
size: NA
J: TRBJ2-7
V: TRBV6-1
DNA: TGTGCCAGCAGTGAAGTTTATTGGGGGTACTTC
CDR3: CASSEVYWGYF

D: NA
size: NA
J: TRBJ2-5
V: TRBV27
DNA: TGTGCCAGCAGTTTAACCCGATCGCAGGGGGGGACCCAGTACTTC
CDR3: CASSLTRSQGGTQYF

D: NA
size: NA
J: TRBJ2-7
V: TRBV5-1
DNA: TGCGCCAGCAGCCGCGAGGGGGTAGGGACCTACGAGCAGTACTTC
CDR3: CASSREGVGTYEQYF

D: NA
size: NA
J: TRBJ2-5
V: TRBV5-1
DNA: TGCGCCAGCAGCTTGGATGAGACCCAGTACTTC
CDR3: CASSLDETQYF

D: TRBD1
size: NA
J: TRBJ1-4
V: TRBV28
DNA: TGTGCCAGCAGTTCACCGGGACAGGGTTATGAAAAACTGTTTTTT
CDR3: CASSSPGQGYEKLFF

D: NA
size: once
J: TRBJ2-1
V: TRBV5-1
DNA: TGCGCCAGCAGCCACATACAGGGCTGGAAGGATGAGCAGTTCTTC
CDR3: CASSHIQGWKDEQFF

D: NA
size: NA
J: TRBJ2-7
V: TRBV9
DNA: TGTGCCAGCAGCGTAGGGGGGCTCTACGAGCAGTACTTC
CDR3: CASSVGGLYEQYF

D: TRBD2
size: NA
J: TRBJ2-7
V: TRBV19
DNA: TGTGCCACGATGGGCCTAGCGGACGAGCAGTACTTC
CDR3: CATMGLADEQYF

D: TRBD1
size: NA
J: TRBJ2-5
V: TRBV19
DNA: TGTGCCAGTAGTGCGACAGGGACGGAGACCCAGTACTTC
CDR3: CASSATGTETQYF

D: TRBD1
size: once
J: TRBJ1-2
V: TRBV14
DNA: TGTGCCAGCAGCCCTTCGGGACAGGGATTTGGCTACACCTTC
CDR3: CASSPSGQGFGYTF

D: NA
size: NA
J: TRBJ1-5
V: TRBV28
DNA: TGTGCCAGCAGTTTATTAAAGCCGCTCGAGGGAAATCAGCCCCAGCATTTT
CDR3: CASSLLKPLEGNQPQHF

D: NA
size: NA
J: TRBJ1-4
V: TRBV9
DNA: TGTGCCAGCAGCGTTAGTTGGGACACTAATGAAAAACTGTTTTTT
CDR3: CASSVSWDTNEKLFF